This TCR beta chain was sequenced in a study of blood T cell repertoires in COVID-19 (dated by TCRdb to 2020 to 2022). Regarding the study in general: Collaborator samples came from the United States, Italy and Spain and covered acute and convalescent phases of COVID-19. The sample metadata nearly always contained a de-identified subject ID, COVID-19 status, age in years and sex. The material from the prospective study consisted of cDNA or gDNA derived from T cells, B-cell-depleted T cells, or PBMCs. Samples came from the ongoing ImmuneRACE study (first 160 participants) plus 1,254 subjects from 6 global collaborators. The dataset comprised deeply sampled blood TCRbeta repertoires from subjects exposed to, actively infected with, or recovered from COVID-19. Where available, HLA class I and class II types were taken from metadata supplied by the sample provider and were not determined by assay-based typing. The repertoires were made available in a free public database intended to serve as a resource for research on the immune response to SARS-CoV-2.

Summary of the overall study and its limitations: The quantity of clinical and demographic metadata differed by source and by participant and was supplied without curation.

CDR1 and CDR2 are read off the germline V gene (reference sequence) as MNHNY and SVGAGI. CDR3 length: 17 amino acids, cysteine to phenylalanine. Only the CDR3 region is kept as DNA, spanning 51 bases read in frame from base 1. V loses 5 bases, J loses 0 bases, and the germline ends lie 20 bases apart. On this clone itself: There is no known antigen for this receptor. Per-base quality was not reported, and no clone a single base away is much larger than it.

Each collaborating institution followed its own protocols to collect whole blood in K2EDTA tubes. Collaborator samples were shipped for TCRbeta analysis as frozen whole blood, isolated PBMCs, or DNA extracted from either sample type. The immunoSEQ Assay, a bias-controlled multiplex PCR, was used to amplify TCRbeta CDR3 regions from genomic DNA. The authors' pipeline ran thus. The number of nucleated cells in each sample was estimated from the amplification of reference gene primers within the assay. To quantify the absolute abundance of each unique TCRbeta CDR3 rearrangement, sequence reads were collapsed and filtered. Productive Simpson clonality was computed per sample as the square root of Simpson's diversity index over productive rearrangements. TCRdb retrieved this table from immuneACCESS and kept in-frame rearrangements only. Not all clones are present; in checked studies, unresolved V genes account for under half, and no reason is known for the remainder. V and J calls and clone size follow that table, whereas D and trimming were derived from the DNA. Recorded for this sample are fewer than 75,000 clones; nearly 85% of them occurred a single time. The ten most abundant clones make up about two fifths of the sample.

The clonotype was recovered from a human donor in a cohort sampled during active COVID-19. Sequencing was carried out using peripheral blood. The rearranged chain carries TRBV6-6 and TRBJ2-7; tentative D gene TRBD1, with 6 bases matching. CDR3 region: CASSPPSGTRSSYEQYF. The bases are TGTGCCAGCAGTCCGCCCTCCGGGACACGGAGCTCCTACGAGCAGTACTTC.